Listed here are 21 T cell receptor beta chains from one sample, sequenced in a study of identical twins. One entry per CDR3 protein, called by TCRdb with MiXCR from the 5' RACE reads. The table shows 350,000 to 500,000 distinct CDR3 sequences, with roughly 20% occurring only once. Sequenced: naive T cells sorted from blood. The receptors stem from a man aged 50 to 60 in good health.

This clonotype turned up a few times. The rearrangement uses TRBV5-1 and TRBJ2-1, with 9 nucleotides matching TRBD2. The V segment lost 0 bases and the J segment 10 bases; nucleotides outside the gene matches: 11. The CDR3 extends over 16 amino acids. Germline CDR1 is SGHRS and CDR2 is YFSETQ. DNA for the CDR3: TGCGCCAGCAGCTTGGTTCGGGGACTAGCTGGTGAGGAGCAGTTCTTC. Translating gives CASSLVRGLAGEEQFF.

The rearrangement links TRBV6-1 to TRBJ2-5, with D perhaps TRBD1 (5 bases). Trimming removed 6 bases at V and 3 bases at J, with 20 bases between. Germline values: CDR1 MNHNS, CDR2 SASEGT. CDR3 length: 16 amino acids. The CDR3 DNA reads TGTGCCAGCAGAGACAGCCAACGACTCAAGAAAGAGACCCAGTACTTC. It specifies CASRDSQRLKKETQYF.

This clonotype has a handful of counts. V is TRBV6-5 and J is TRBJ2-3; D possibly corresponds to TRBD2 (5 bases). Deletions cut 8 bases from V and 7 bases from J, with 13 bases between. In germline, CDR1 is MNHEY, CDR2 SVGAGI. This CDR3 spans 12 amino acids. Written as DNA, the CDR3 is TGTGCCAGCCGTAACGGGGTGTATACGCAGTATTTT. It codes for CASRNGVYTQYF.

This clonotype was seen ten or more times. The genes are TRBV4-1 and TRBJ2-4, with TRBD2 matching over 10 bases. The CDR3 length is 18 residues. After removal of 3 bases from V and 4 bases from J, the junction contained 12 bases not matched to a gene. Germline V lookup: CDR1 MGHRA, CDR2 YSYEKL. Here the CDR3 reads CASSQSADLAGEKNIQYF. CDR3 sequence (DNA): TGCGCCAGCAGCCAGTCAGCGGATCTAGCGGGAGAAAAAAACATTCAGTACTTC.

This clonotype has more than one count but fewer than ten. CDR3 bases: TGCAGAGTAGCGGGGGGGCAAGATACGCAGTATTTT. As protein: CRVAGGQDTQYF. This chain uses TRBV20-1 with TRBJ2-3, with 11 bases matching TRBD2. Per germline, CDR1 DFQATT and CDR2 SNEGSKA (reference sequence). The CDR3 has 12 amino acids.

This clonotype was counted only a few times. V is TRBV20-1 and J is TRBJ2-1; TRBD2 aligns across 8 bases. CDR1 and CDR2 (germline): DFQATT, SNEGSKA (reference sequence). V was clipped by 0 bases and J by 6 bases; unmatched bases: 7. This CDR3 comprises 15 residues. The DNA for the CDR3 is TGCAGTGCTAGAGATACCCTAGCGGGTGCCAATGAGCAGTTCTTC. Translation gives CSARDTLAGANEQFF.

The chain joins TRBV7-9 to TRBJ2-2, with unresolved D. Germline V gene sequence: CDR1 SEHNR, CDR2 FQNEAQ (reference sequence). With 6 bases removed from V and 1 base from J, the gap between germline ends came to 9 bases. This CDR3 contains 14 residues. The CDR3 here is CASRQPGNTGELFF. For the CDR3, the DNA is TGTGCCAGCAGGCAGCCAGGGAACACCGGGGAGCTGTTTTTT.

The chain recombines TRBV4-3 with TRBJ2-3; D not certain. Trimming took 1 base from V and 5 from J, leaving 10 bases between them. Germline-derived CDR1 and CDR2 are LGHNA and YSLEER. The length of the CDR3 is 14 residues. The chain's CDR3 is CASSQVGQLDTQYF. The CDR3 DNA reads TGCGCCAGCAGCCAAGTGGGTCAGTTAGATACGCAGTATTTT.

The CDR3 is CASGGKNTGELFF. The CDR3 DNA reads as TGTGCCAGCGGGGGGAAGAACACCGGGGAGCTGTTTTTT. The genes are TRBV12-3 or TRBV12-4 and TRBJ2-2; D possibly corresponds to TRBD2 (6 bases). Trimming took off 8 bases at V and 1 base at J, with 8 bases between the two ends. The CDR3 extends over 13 amino acids.

This clonotype was found once. This chain connects TRBV5-1 to TRBJ2-7; 8 bases are shared with TRBD2. The CDR3 has 17 amino acids. V shed 0 bases and J 4 bases; nucleotides not matched to a gene: 12. Germline V gives CDR1 SGHRS, CDR2 YFSETQ. The CDR3 region has the DNA TGCGCCAGCAGCTTGGGGCTAGCGGGTAATCGGTATTACGAGCAGTACTTC. Protein: CASSLGLAGNRYYEQYF.

This clonotype has just a few counts. The chain joins TRBV7-6 to TRBJ2-5, with 8 bases lining up with TRBD1. Unmatched junction bases numbered 11, after V lost 5 bases and J lost 3 bases. The CDR3 is made up of 16 amino acids. From germline, CDR1 is SGHVS and CDR2 FNYEAQ. CDR3 sequence: CASSPTLDRVEETQYF. The CDR3, as DNA: TGTGCCAGCAGCCCCACTCTGGACAGGGTGGAAGAGACCCAGTACTTC. Full variable domain (remainder filled in from reference TRBV7-6 and TRBJ2-5): GAGVSQSPRYKVTKRGQDVALRCDPISGHVSLYWYRQALGQGPEFLTYFNYEAQQDKSGLPNDRFSAERPEGSISTLTIQRTEQRDSAMYRCASSPTLDRVEETQYFGPGTRLLVL.

In this sample, this clonotype turned up many times. The chain joins TRBV6-5 to TRBJ2-7; 11 nucleotides align to TRBD2. The CDR3 has 16 amino acids. The V and J ends lost 0 bases and 4 bases, in that order; junction bases with no gene match: 5. In germline, CDR1 is MNHEY, CDR2 SVGAGI. Here the CDR3 reads CASSYSLGLADYEQYF. CDR3 in DNA: TGTGCCAGCAGTTACTCCTTGGGACTAGCGGATTACGAGCAGTACTTC.

The table lists this clonotype with a few counts. The V and J genes are TRBV12-3 or TRBV12-4 and TRBJ2-7, with D perhaps being TRBD1 or TRBD2 (5 bases each). The ends were cut back, 7 bases at V and 0 bases at J, with 19 bases in the middle. The CDR3 spans 16 residues. DNA for the CDR3: TGTGCCAGCACTCACGGGTCGAGGGGCGGCTCCTACGAGCAGTACTTC. This sequence encodes CASTHGSRGGSYEQYF.

CDR3 bases: TGCAGTGCCCCCAATAGGGATACGCAGTATTTT. Protein product: CSAPNRDTQYF. The genes are TRBV20-1 and TRBJ2-3; no clear D gene. V was shortened by 6 bases and J by 6 bases, with 10 bases between the two germline ends. The germline V gene has CDR1 DFQATT and CDR2 SNEGSKA (reference sequence). The CDR3 length is 11 residues.

This rearrangement joins TRBV30 to TRBJ2-7; D perhaps matches TRBD2 (5 bases). The V and J ends lost 5 bases and 1 base respectively, with 9 bases between them. Germline V gene lookup returns CDR1 GTSNPN and CDR2 SVGIG (reference sequence). The CDR3 extends over 12 amino acids. CDR3 region: CAWAGLSYEQYF. CDR3 bases: TGTGCCTGGGCGGGTTTATCCTACGAGCAGTACTTC.

This clonotype was detected a few times. The J gene is TRBJ1-2, the V gene TRBV3-1; 8 positions match TRBD1. The CDR3 is made up of 14 amino acids. J was trimmed by 5 bases and V by 5 bases; bases with no gene match: 7. Germline CDR1 reads LGHDT; CDR2 reads YNNKEL (reference sequence). The CDR3 coding sequence is TGTGCCAGCAGCTCCGACAGGGGATGGTATGGCTACACCTTC. This codes for CASSSDRGWYGYTF.

This clonotype has a count of ten or more. The genes are TRBV20-1 and TRBJ1-1; tentative D call: TRBD1 (6 bases). Germline CDR1 and CDR2: DFQATT and SNEGSKA (reference sequence). The CDR3 has 13 amino acids. V was clipped by 3 bases and J by 5 bases, with 13 bases between them. The CDR3 sequence is CSASQGWETEAFF. The CDR3 nucleotides are TGCAGTGCTAGCCAGGGGTGGGAAACTGAAGCTTTCTTT.

CDR3 sequence (DNA): TGTGCCAGCAGTTACTACCGGGACACGCGTAGCACAGATACGCAGTATTTT. As protein: CASSYYRDTRSTDTQYF. The V call is TRBV6-5, the J call TRBJ2-3; a possible D gene is TRBD1 (6 bases). Germline-derived CDR1 and CDR2 are MNHEY and SVGAGI. This CDR3 is 17 amino acids long. Trimming removed 1 base at V and 0 bases at J, with 14 bases between.

V gene TRBV6-2 or TRBV6-3 combines with J gene TRBJ2-3; a possible D gene is TRBD1 (5 bases). Germline V gene sequence: CDR1 MNHEY, CDR2 SVGEGT. V dropped 1 base and J dropped 5 bases, with 19 bases sitting between them. This CDR3 contains 17 residues. CDR3 residues: CASSYYLGHRGGDTQYF. CDR3 in DNA: TGTGCCAGCAGTTACTACCTAGGACATCGAGGTGGAGATACGCAGTATTTT.

The chain is built from TRBV11-2 and TRBJ2-1, with 12 nucleotides matching TRBD2. CDR1 is SGHAT, CDR2 FQNNGV, per germline. The V gene end was trimmed by 5 bases and the J gene end by 6 bases; junction bases not matched to a gene: 5. CDR3 length equals 15 residues. CDR3 DNA sequence: TGTGCCAGCAGCGCTAGCGGGGGGGCCGGCAATGAGCAGTTCTTC. The encoded protein is CASSASGGAGNEQFF. The full variable domain, its missing parts supplied by reference TRBV11-2 and TRBJ2-1, is EAGVAQSPRYKIIEKRQSVAFWCNPISGHATLYWYQQILGQGPKLLIQFQNNGVVDDSQLPKDRFSAERLKGVDSTLKIQPAKLEDSAVYLCASSASGGAGNEQFFGPGTRLTVL.

This clonotype showed up many times. The V and J genes are TRBV20-1 and TRBJ2-7; D is tentatively TRBD1 or TRBD2 (6 bases each). The CDR3 covers 13 residues. V lost 5 bases and J 5 bases, leaving 16 bases between the germline ends. The germline gives CDR1 DFQATT, CDR2 SNEGSKA (reference sequence). For the CDR3, the DNA is TGCAGTGCTGACGGGGGCCCAAGGGACGAGCAGTACTTC. Translating it yields CSADGGPRDEQYF.